This T cell receptor beta chain was found in a study of T cell repertoires and HLA-DP antigens. For pre-culture CD4+ samples, the target was about 200,000 T cell genomes. The protocol was immunoSEQ multiplex PCR, while the TCRdb copy is restricted to in-frame clones and leaves out a portion. Seen here are about 73,000 clones, 80% observed once, and the top ten hold roughly 1.4%. Untouched CD4+ T cells were bead-isolated at about 98% purity. Of note for this clone: Its antigen is unknown.

Trimming cost V 7 bases and J 4 bases, with 20 bases left between them. The germline gives CDR1 LNHDA, CDR2 SQIVND (reference sequence). The CDR3 is 17 amino acids. V and J are TRBV19 and TRBJ2-6; D gene unclear. The sequencing sample was made of CD4+ T cells from PBMCs. This receptor was taken from a man in his 60s in good health and CMV-seronegative. The CDR3 region has the DNA TGTGCCAGTACCCCCATGACCCCCGATCTGGGGGCCAACGTCCTGACTTTC. This gives the protein CASTPMTPDLGANVLTF.